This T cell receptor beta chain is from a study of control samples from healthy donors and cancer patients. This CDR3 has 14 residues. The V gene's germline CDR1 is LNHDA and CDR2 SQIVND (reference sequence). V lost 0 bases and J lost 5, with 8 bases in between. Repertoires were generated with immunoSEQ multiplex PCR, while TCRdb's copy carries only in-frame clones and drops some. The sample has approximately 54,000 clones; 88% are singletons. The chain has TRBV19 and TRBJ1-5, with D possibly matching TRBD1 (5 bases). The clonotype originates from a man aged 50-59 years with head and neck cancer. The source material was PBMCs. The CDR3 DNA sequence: TGTGCCAGTAGTATAGATCGGGGGGATCAGCCCCAGCATTTT. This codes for CASSIDRGDQPQHF.